The T cell receptor (beta chain) described here comes from a study of blood T cell repertoires in COVID-19. CDR1 and CDR2 (germline): SGHRS, YFSETQ. Trimming cost V 0 bases and J 3 bases, with 7 bases left between them. This CDR3 contains 13 residues. Only in-frame clones appear in the TCRdb table, and some are missing; sequencing was by immunoSEQ multiplex PCR. The profile covers 200,000 to 300,000 clones, with roughly 87% appearing a single time and 0.8% taken by the ten largest. This sequence originates from a woman between 25 and 40 years old with acute or convalescent COVID-19. Sequenced material: peripheral blood. The V gene is TRBV5-1, the J gene TRBJ2-7; no firm D call. CDR3 in amino acids: CASSLVPSYEQYF. The DNA of the CDR3 is TGCGCCAGCAGCTTGGTACCGAGCTACGAGCAGTACTTC.